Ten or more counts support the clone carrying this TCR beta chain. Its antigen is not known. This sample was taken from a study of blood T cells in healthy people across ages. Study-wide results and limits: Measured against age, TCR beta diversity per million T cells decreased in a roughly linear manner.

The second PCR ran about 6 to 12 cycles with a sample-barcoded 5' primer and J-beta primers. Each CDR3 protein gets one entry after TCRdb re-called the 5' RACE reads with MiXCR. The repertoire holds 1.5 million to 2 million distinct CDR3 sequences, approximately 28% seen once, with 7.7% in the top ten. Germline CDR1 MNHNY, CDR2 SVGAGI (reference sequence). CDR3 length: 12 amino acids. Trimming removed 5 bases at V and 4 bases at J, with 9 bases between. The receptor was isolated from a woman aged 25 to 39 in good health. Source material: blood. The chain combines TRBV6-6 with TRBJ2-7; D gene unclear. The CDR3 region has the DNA TGTGCCAGCAGTCCGGAGCTGTACGAGCAGTACTTC. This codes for CASSPELYEQYF.